These 15 T cell receptor beta chains share one sample of origin, sequenced in a study of tumor and adjacent non-tumor tissue in lung cancer. This sample's RNA came from whole unsorted tissue. A modified ARM-PCR protocol with three rounds of nested PCR amplified TCRbeta. TCRdb reanalysed the multiplex PCR reads using MiXCR and keeps one entry per CDR3 protein. This sample yields about 76,000 distinct CDR3 sequences, of which under 70% are seen a single time; roughly 12% belongs to the top ten. Sequencing was carried out using lung tumor tissue. These receptor sequences come from a woman in her sixties or seventies with non-small cell lung cancer.

A note on this clonotype: One end of the junction is discordant with germline, which a read error may explain. The rearrangement joins TRBV4-1 to TRBJ1-2, with D possibly being TRBD1 (5 bases). This CDR3 spans 16 amino acids. The germline V gene encodes CDR1 MGHRA and CDR2 YSYEKL. CDR3 DNA sequence: TGCGCCAGCAGCCAAGAATTTGGGGTGACAGATTATGGCCACACCTTC. This translates into CASSQEFGVTDYGHTF.

This clonotype occurred many times. The rearrangement joins TRBV11-2 to TRBJ1-2; no clear D gene. The germline CDR1 and CDR2 sequences are SGHAT and FQNNGV. This CDR3 spans 14 amino acids. Between the trimmed V and J ends, which lost 1 base and 4 bases, there was a span of 10 bases. The DNA of the CDR3 is TGTGCCAGCAGCTTAGTTTTGGGCGGCTATGGCTACACCTTC. This encodes CASSLVLGGYGYTF.

This chain connects TRBV29-1 to TRBJ2-1; 7 nucleotides match TRBD2. The germline CDR1 and CDR2 sequences are SQVTM and ANQGSEA. J lost 7 bases, V lost 8 bases, and 17 bases had no gene match. The CDR3 length is 15 residues. The CDR3: CSISAGVAENNEQFF. CDR3 sequence (DNA): TGCAGCATTTCGGCGGGGGTAGCGGAGAATAATGAGCAGTTCTTC.

V usage is TRBV7-9 and J usage is TRBJ2-5; tentative D call: TRBD2 (6 bases). Germline lookup yields CDR1 SEHNR and CDR2 FQNEAQ (reference sequence). The V end lost 3 bases, the J end lost 5 bases, and 19 bases lay between the germline ends. This CDR3 is built from 16 residues. The CDR3: CASSFGVGGIMETQYF. CDR3 in DNA: TGTGCCAGCAGCTTTGGGGTCGGCGGGATTATGGAGACCCAGTACTTC. Filled out from reference TRBV7-9 and TRBJ2-5, the complete variable domain reads DTGVSQNPRHKITKRGQNVTFRCDPISEHNRLYWYRQTLGQGPEFLTYFQNEAQLEKSRLLSDRFSAERPKGSFSTLEIQRTEQGDSAMYLCASSFGVGGIMETQYFGPGTRLLVL.

In its sample, this clonotype was seen many times. The chain links TRBV28 to TRBJ2-5; 8 positions match TRBD2. J lost 2 bases, V lost 3 bases, and 5 bases had no gene match. The CDR3 is 15 residues long. From germline, CDR1 is MDHEN and CDR2 SYDVKM. The CDR3 loop is CASSFIGGAQETQYF. The CDR3 DNA follows: TGTGCCAGCAGTTTCATCGGGGGGGCTCAAGAGACCCAGTACTTC.

The chain is built from TRBV7-3 and TRBJ2-2, with D possibly TRBD1 on 6 matching bases. The V end lost 6 bases, the J end lost 1 base, and 18 bases lay between the germline ends. In germline, CDR1 is SGHTA, CDR2 FQGTGA. This CDR3 region has 17 residues. The CDR3 loop reads CASRLTPRGRNTGELFF. The CDR3 DNA follows: TGTGCCAGCAGATTGACCCCTAGGGGGAGGAACACCGGGGAGCTGTTTTTT.

This sequence joins TRBV29-1 and TRBJ2-5, with TRBD2 matching 9 bases. Germline lookup yields CDR1 SQVTM and CDR2 ANQGSEA. With 7 bases clipped from V and 4 bases from J, the junction kept 13 bases outside the gene matches. The length of the CDR3 is 15 residues. The CDR3 nucleotides read TGCAGCGGCTACTCATTAGCGGGAGTTGCAGAGACCCAGTACTTC. This translates into CSGYSLAGVAETQYF.

In its sample, this clonotype was seen a few times. One end of the junction varies from germline; a read error may be responsible. The chain carries TRBV7-9 and TRBJ2-7, with D perhaps being TRBD1 or TRBD2 (6 bases each). Germline V CDR1 and CDR2: SEHNR, FQNEAQ (reference sequence). The CDR3 loop spans 15 amino acids. The CDR3 DNA reads TGTGCCAGCAGCTTAGCAGGGGGGAGCTCCTACGAGCAGTGCTTC. Its protein is CASSLAGGSSYEQCF.

This sequence joins TRBV30 and TRBJ2-7; TRBD1 agrees at 9 bases. V lost 3 bases and J lost 2; bases outside the gene matches: 8. This CDR3 spans 15 amino acids. Germline CDR1 reads GTSNPN; CDR2 reads SVGIG (reference sequence). The CDR3 is CAWSLRDRVTYEQYF. DNA for the CDR3: TGTGCCTGGAGCCTCCGGGACAGGGTTACCTACGAGCAGTACTTC.

With respect to this clonotype: A much larger clone is a single base away; this may be a read error. The V call is TRBV30, the J call TRBJ1-4, with 7 bases fitting TRBD1. Germline V gene sequence: CDR1 GTSNPN, CDR2 SVGIG (reference sequence). The CDR3 spans 15 residues. J was trimmed by 12 bases and V by 2 bases; bases with no gene match: 15. In DNA form, the CDR3 reads TGTGCCTGGAGTCCCCCCGACAGGGCTCAAGAAGAACTGTTTTTT. It translates to CAWSPPDRAQEELFF.

A single count supports this clonotype. The V gene is TRBV11-3, the J gene TRBJ2-5; 7 nucleotides line up with TRBD1. The CDR3 has 18 amino acids. Germline CDR1 and CDR2: SGHNT and YENEEA. V was clipped by 1 base and J by 2 bases; unmatched bases: 13. CDR3 coding DNA: TGTGCCAGCAGCTTAGTCGGTGGGTCCGGGACAGTACAAGAGACCCAGTACTTC. Translation gives CASSLVGGSGTVQETQYF.

Note on this clonotype: One junction end does not reproduce the germline sequence, and a read error may be involved. The V gene is TRBV29-1, the J gene TRBJ1-1, with a tentative D call TRBD1 (5 bases). The germline V gene has CDR1 SQVTM and CDR2 ANQGSEA. The CDR3 sequence is 13 residues long. CDR3 in DNA: TGCAGCACCGGACGGGGGAGGGATACTGAAACTTTCTTT. Amino acids: CSTGRGRDTETFF.

This clonotype was seen at least ten times. The CDR3 loop is CASSETWDRSPQHF. For the CDR3, the DNA is TGTGCCAGCAGTGAAACTTGGGACAGGTCGCCCCAGCATTTT. V and J are TRBV6-1 and TRBJ1-5; 8 bases are shared with TRBD1. The CDR3 is made up of 14 amino acids. After removal of 2 bases from V and 9 bases from J, the junction contained 6 bases not matched to a gene. The germline gives CDR1 MNHNS, CDR2 SASEGT.

With respect to this clonotype: An end of the junction differs from the germline gene, which may be a read error. The chain couples TRBV6-1 to TRBJ2-1; D gene ambiguous. The CDR3 loop spans 18 amino acids. Germline V gene data show CDR1 as MNHNS and CDR2 as SASEGT. CDR3 nucleotide sequence: TGTACCAGCCAAATATTTTATTCCTTTCTAACTACCAACAATGAGCAGTTCTTC. This sequence encodes CTSQIFYSFLTTNNEQFF.

A remark on this clonotype: A much larger clone differs from this one at a single base, so this may be a read error. The chain recombines TRBV7-9 with TRBJ2-1, with 7 bases aligning to TRBD2. Per germline, CDR1 SEHNR and CDR2 FQNEAQ (reference sequence). The CDR3 has 14 amino acids. The CDR3 here is CPSSGARAGNEQFF. The CDR3, as DNA: TGTCCCAGCAGCGGGGCCAGGGCAGGCAATGAGCAGTTCTTC.